A selection of T cell receptor beta chains follows, all from one sample in a study of T cells of healthy individuals. TCRdb fed the 5' RACE reads into MiXCR, producing one record per CDR3 protein. This sample carries 40,000 to 65,000 distinct CDR3 sequences, 14% to 15% of them seen once, and the ten largest clones take around 15%. The receptors shown here come from a human donor in good health. The CDR3 runs from the conserved cysteine through the conserved F or W.

>TRBV6-1
CASRPPGENEKLFF
>TRBV5-1
CASSSQASGNTIYF
>TRBV4-1
CASSQAPEGFSGEETQYF
>TRBV3-1
CASSQGPATGELFF
>TRBV7-9
CASRAGSGEQYF
>TRBV7-7
CASSPTGARGDEQFF
>TRBV3-1
CASSQVLAGANTGELFF
>TRBV7-2
CASRSGERRGTDTQYF
>TRBV14
CASSQGGPYNEQFF
>TRBV19
CASSIQDYSGNTIYF
>TRBV5-1
CASSLGSNRGTDTQYF
>TRBV12-3/TRBV12-4
CASSSVGTGGDQPQHF
>TRBV7-9
CASSSQSTGGLPNYGYTF
>TRBV5-1
CASSSGFDYNEQFF
>TRBV30
CAWSSSTSYGTDTQYF
>TRBV7-9
CASSSPPRQLETQYF
>TRBV20-1
CSSIMNTEAFF
>TRBV9
CASSVGAGGNEQFF